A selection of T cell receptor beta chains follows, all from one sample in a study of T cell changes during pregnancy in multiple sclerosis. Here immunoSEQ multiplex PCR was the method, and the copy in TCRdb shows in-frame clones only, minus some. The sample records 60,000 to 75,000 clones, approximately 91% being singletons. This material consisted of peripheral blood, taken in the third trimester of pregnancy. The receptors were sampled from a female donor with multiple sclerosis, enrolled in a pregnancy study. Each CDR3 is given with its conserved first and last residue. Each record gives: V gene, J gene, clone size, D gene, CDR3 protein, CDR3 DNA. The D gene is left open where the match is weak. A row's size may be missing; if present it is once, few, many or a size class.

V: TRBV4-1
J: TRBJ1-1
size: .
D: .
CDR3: CASSRGPEAGVNTEAFF
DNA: TGCGCCAGCAGCCGCGGCCCGGAGGCGGGGGTGAACACTGAAGCTTTCTTT

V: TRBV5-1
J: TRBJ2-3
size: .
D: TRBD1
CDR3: CASSLGGTGTDTQYF
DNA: TGCGCCAGCAGCTTGGGTGGGACAGGAACAGATACGCAGTATTTT

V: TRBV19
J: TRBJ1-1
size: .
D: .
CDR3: CASSTGQAFF
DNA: TGTGCCAGTAGTACAGGGCAAGCTTTCTTT

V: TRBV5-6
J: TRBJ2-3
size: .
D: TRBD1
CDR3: CASSLIQGADTQYF
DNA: TGTGCCAGCAGCTTGATCCAGGGGGCAGATACGCAGTATTTT

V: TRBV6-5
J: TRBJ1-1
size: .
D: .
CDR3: CASSPEYRDEKAFF
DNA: TGTGCCAGCAGTCCCGAGTACAGGGACGAAAAAGCTTTCTTT

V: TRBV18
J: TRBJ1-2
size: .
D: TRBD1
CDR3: CASSPRQGAGGYTF
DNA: TGTGCCAGCTCACCACGACAGGGTGCGGGGGGCTACACCTTC

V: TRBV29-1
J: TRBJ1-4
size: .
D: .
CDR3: CSVNWGDSTPLFF
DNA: TGCAGCGTAAACTGGGGGGACTCCACACCACTGTTTTTT

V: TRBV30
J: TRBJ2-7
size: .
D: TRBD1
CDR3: CAWSVGTGLYEQYF
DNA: TGTGCCTGGAGTGTGGGGACAGGGCTCTACGAGCAGTACTTC

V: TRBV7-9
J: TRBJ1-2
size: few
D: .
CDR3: CATPTGNGYTF
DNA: TGTGCCACCCCGACGGGGAATGGCTACACCTTC

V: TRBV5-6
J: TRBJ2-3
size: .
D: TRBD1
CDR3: CASSLDRADTQYF
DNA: TGTGCCAGCAGCCTGGACAGGGCAGATACGCAGTATTTT

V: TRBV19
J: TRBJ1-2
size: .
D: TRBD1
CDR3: CAVYRGGFGYTF
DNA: TGTGCCGTCTACAGGGGAGGATTTGGCTACACCTTC

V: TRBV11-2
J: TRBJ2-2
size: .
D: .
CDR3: CASSLDTGTGELFF
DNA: TGTGCCAGCAGCTTAGACACGGGCACCGGGGAGCTGTTTTTT

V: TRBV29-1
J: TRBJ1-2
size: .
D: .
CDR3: CSVFQDILNYGYTF
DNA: TGCAGCGTTTTCCAAGACATCTTAAACTATGGCTACACCTTC

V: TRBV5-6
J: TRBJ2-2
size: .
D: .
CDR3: CASSLLVSGTGELFF
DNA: TGTGCCAGCAGCCTCCTCGTGTCGGGCACCGGGGAGCTGTTTTTT

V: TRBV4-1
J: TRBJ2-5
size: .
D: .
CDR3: CASSQGRTVEETQYF
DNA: TGCGCCAGCAGCCAAGGTCGGACAGTCGAAGAGACCCAGTACTTC

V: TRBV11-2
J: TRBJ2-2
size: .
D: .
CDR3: CASRKWQASTGELFF
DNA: TGTGCCAGCAGGAAATGGCAGGCCAGCACCGGGGAGCTGTTTTTT

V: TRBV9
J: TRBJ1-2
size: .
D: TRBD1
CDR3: CASSVVPLGTGVGYTF
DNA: TGTGCCAGCAGCGTAGTACCTTTGGGGACAGGGGTGGGCTACACCTTC

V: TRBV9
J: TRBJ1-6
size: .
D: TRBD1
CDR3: CASSVGQGADNSPLHF
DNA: TGTGCCAGCAGCGTGGGACAGGGGGCTGATAATTCACCCCTCCACTTT

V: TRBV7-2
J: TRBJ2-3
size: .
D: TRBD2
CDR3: CASSLSGSGAGDTQYF
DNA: TGTGCCAGCAGCTTGTCAGGAAGCGGGGCAGGCGATACGCAGTATTTT

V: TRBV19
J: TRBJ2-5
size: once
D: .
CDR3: CASSHSPGQTYQETQYF
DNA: TGTGCCAGTAGTCATTCCCCGGGACAAACGTACCAAGAGACCCAGTACTTC

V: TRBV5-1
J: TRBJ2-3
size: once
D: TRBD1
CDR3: CASSFLGTGTTDTQYF
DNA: TGCGCCAGCAGCTTTCTTGGGACAGGGACGACAGATACGCAGTATTTT

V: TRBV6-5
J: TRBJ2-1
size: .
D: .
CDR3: CASKDSSSYNEQFF
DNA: TGTGCCAGCAAGGACTCCTCCTCCTACAATGAGCAGTTCTTC

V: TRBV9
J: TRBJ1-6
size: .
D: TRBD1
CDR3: CASSGGTGYNSPLHF
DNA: TGTGCCAGCAGCGGCGGGACAGGGTATAATTCACCCCTCCACTTT

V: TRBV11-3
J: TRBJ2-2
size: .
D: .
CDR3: CASSRGQTNTGELFF
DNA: TGTGCCAGCAGCCGCGGACAGACTAATACCGGGGAGCTGTTTTTT

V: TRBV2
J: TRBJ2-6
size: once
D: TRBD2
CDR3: CASEAGGPRSGANVLTF
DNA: TGTGCCAGCGAGGCGGGGGGGCCCCGCTCTGGGGCCAACGTCCTGACTTTC

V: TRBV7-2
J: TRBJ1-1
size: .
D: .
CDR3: CASSIGWATEAFF
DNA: TGTGCCAGCAGCATTGGGTGGGCCACTGAAGCTTTCTTT

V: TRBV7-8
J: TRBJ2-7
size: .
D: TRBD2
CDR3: CASSSTSGGLYEQYF
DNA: TGTGCCAGCAGCTCAACTAGCGGGGGGCTCTACGAGCAGTACTTC

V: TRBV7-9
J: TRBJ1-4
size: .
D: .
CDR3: CASSSMLRLFF
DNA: TGTGCCAGCAGCTCGATGTTGAGGCTGTTTTTT

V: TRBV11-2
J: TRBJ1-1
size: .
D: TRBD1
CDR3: CASSLGQWNTEAFF
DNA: TGTGCCAGCAGCTTGGGACAGTGGAACACTGAAGCTTTCTTT

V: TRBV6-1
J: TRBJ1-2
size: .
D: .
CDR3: CASSEAASPRSYGYTF
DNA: TGTGCCAGCAGTGAAGCCGCGAGTCCCCGTTCTTATGGCTACACCTTC

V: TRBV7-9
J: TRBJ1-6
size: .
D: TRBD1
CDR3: CASSVPGQGYSPLHF
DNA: TGTGCCAGCAGCGTCCCGGGACAGGGGTATTCACCCCTCCACTTT

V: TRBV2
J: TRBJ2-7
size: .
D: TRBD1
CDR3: CASSERRDRPSYEQYF
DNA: TGTGCCAGCAGTGAGCGACGGGACAGGCCTTCCTACGAGCAGTACTTC

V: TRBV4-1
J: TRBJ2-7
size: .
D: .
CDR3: CASSQDPFYEQYF
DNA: TGCGCCAGCAGCCAAGATCCGTTTTACGAGCAGTACTTC

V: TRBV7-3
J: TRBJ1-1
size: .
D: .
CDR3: CASSLIGGGNPEAFF
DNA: TGTGCCAGCAGCTTAATCGGGGGAGGGAACCCTGAAGCTTTCTTT

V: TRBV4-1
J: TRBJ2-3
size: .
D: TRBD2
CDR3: CASSQVPPGLASRDTQYF
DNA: TGCGCCAGCAGCCAAGTACCTCCGGGACTAGCGAGTAGGGATACGCAGTATTTT

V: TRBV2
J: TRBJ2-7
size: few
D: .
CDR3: CASSESGYEQYF
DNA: TGTGCCAGCAGTGAATCGGGGTACGAGCAGTACTTC

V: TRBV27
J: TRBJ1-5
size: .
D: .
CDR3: CASSRGYSLNQPQHF
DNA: TGTGCCAGCTCCCGGGGTTACAGTCTCAATCAGCCCCAGCATTTT

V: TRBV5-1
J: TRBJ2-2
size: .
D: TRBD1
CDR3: CASSLGDRWTGELFF
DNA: TGCGCCAGCAGCTTGGGGGACAGATGGACCGGGGAGCTGTTTTTT

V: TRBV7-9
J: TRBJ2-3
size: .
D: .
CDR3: CASSLATHSGGTDTQYF
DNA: TGTGCCAGCAGCTTAGCGACACACTCAGGGGGGACAGATACGCAGTATTTT

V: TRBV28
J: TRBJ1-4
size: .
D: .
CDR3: CASSPAPGVNEKLFF
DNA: TGTGCCAGCAGCCCTGCCCCAGGGGTTAATGAAAAACTGTTTTTT

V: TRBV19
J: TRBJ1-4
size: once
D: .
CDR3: CASSMVLAEKLFF
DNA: TGTGCCAGTAGTATGGTCCTAGCAGAAAAACTGTTTTTT

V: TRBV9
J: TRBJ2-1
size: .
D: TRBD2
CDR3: CASSVGLAEYNEQFF
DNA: TGTGCCAGCAGCGTAGGTCTAGCGGAGTACAATGAGCAGTTCTTC

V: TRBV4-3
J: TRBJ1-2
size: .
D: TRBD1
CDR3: CASSPSGQTNYGYTF
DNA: TGCGCCAGCAGCCCCTCGGGACAGACTAACTATGGCTACACCTTC

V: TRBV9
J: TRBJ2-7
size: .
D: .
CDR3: CASSLKLGGSNYEQYF
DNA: TGTGCCAGCAGCCTCAAGTTAGGGGGAAGTAACTACGAGCAGTACTTC

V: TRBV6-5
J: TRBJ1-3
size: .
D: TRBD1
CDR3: CASSITGDTGNTIYF
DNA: TGTGCCAGCAGTATAACAGGGGACACCGGAAACACCATATATTTT

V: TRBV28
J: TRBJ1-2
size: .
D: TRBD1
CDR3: CASSSAPGQGGGYTF
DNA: TGTGCCAGCAGTTCCGCACCGGGACAGGGGGGTGGCTACACCTTC

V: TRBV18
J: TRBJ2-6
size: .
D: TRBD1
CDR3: CASSLQGSQSGANVLTF
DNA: TGTGCCAGCTCACTACAGGGGTCGCAGTCTGGGGCCAACGTCCTGACTTTC

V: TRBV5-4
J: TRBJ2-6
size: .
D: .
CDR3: CASSPRWSGANVLTF
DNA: TGTGCCAGCAGCCCTCGGTGGTCTGGGGCCAACGTCCTGACTTTC

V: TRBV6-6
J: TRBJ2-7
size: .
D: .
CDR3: CASSYSTGAYEQYF
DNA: TGTGCCAGCAGTTACTCGACGGGGGCCTACGAGCAGTACTTC

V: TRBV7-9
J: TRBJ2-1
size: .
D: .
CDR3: CASSLALAGTYNEQFF
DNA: TGTGCCAGCAGCTTAGCTCTTGCGGGGACCTACAATGAGCAGTTCTTC

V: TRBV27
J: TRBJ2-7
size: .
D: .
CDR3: CASSLQGGSHEQYF
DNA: TGTGCCAGCAGTTTGCAGGGCGGCTCCCACGAGCAGTACTTC

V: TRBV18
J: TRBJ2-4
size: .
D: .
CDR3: CASSPPGRANIQYF
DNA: TGTGCCAGCTCACCACCGGGCAGGGCAAACATTCAGTACTTC

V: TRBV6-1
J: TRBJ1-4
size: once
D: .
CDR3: CASSEGQGMGEKLFF
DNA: TGTGCCAGCAGTGAAGGGCAGGGGATGGGTGAAAAACTGTTTTTT

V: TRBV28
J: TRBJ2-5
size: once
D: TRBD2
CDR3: CASRLGGGAWIQETQYF
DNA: TGTGCCAGCAGGTTGGGCGGGGGGGCTTGGATCCAAGAGACCCAGTACTTC

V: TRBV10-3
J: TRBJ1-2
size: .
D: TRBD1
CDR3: CAIRDRDYGYTF
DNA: TGTGCCATCAGGGACAGGGACTATGGCTACACCTTC

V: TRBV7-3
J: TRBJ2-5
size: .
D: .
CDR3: CASSLYVEETQYF
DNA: TGTGCCAGCAGCTTATATGTGGAGGAGACCCAGTACTTC

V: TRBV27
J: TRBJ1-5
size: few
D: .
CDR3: CASSFIGGREPQHF
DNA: TGTGCCAGCAGTTTCATCGGGGGGAGGGAGCCCCAGCATTTT